This record looks at one T cell receptor beta chain sequence and its context. The antigen is undetermined. The assay was immunoSEQ multiplex PCR, and TCRdb's table has in-frame clones only and misses some. This table holds approximately 76,000 clones, 60% to 85% found once. This specimen belongs to a study of vaccination effects on CD4 cells after COVID-19. Study results and limitations: Late post-vaccination samples showed marked contraction of infection- and vaccine-induced clones.

The V segment lost 0 bases and the J segment 3 bases; nucleotides outside the gene matches: 9. The CDR3 runs 17 residues. Germline CDR1 SGHRS, CDR2 YFSETQ. Using viral peptide pools, the ViraFEST assay grew out antigen-specific CD4+ T cells prior to sequencing. Once cultured for 10 days, the cells underwent separation to obtain CD4+ T cells. Prior SARS-CoV-2 infection was absent in the vaccine recipients, as shown by negative nucleocapsid antibodies. J is TRBJ1-5 and V is TRBV5-1; 7 bases align to TRBD1. The sample was CD4+ T cells from PBMCs cultured with SARS-CoV-2 spike peptides, taken before COVID-19 vaccination. This receptor was obtained from a human donor who received a COVID-19 vaccine. The CDR3 nucleotides are TGCGCCAGCAGCTTGGGGGCCACAGGGGCAAACAATCAGCCCCAGCATTTT. The encoded protein is CASSLGATGANNQPQHF.